The source of this TCR beta chain is a study of CD8 T cells in ankylosing spondylitis. Overall study findings and caveats: Apparently characteristic of ankylosing spondylitis blood was a TCR beta motif (fewer than ten highly homologous variants).

CDR3 length: 16 residues. The V end was cut by 3 bases, the J end by 0 bases, with 13 bases between. Germline V CDR1 and CDR2: KGHSH, LQKENI. TCRdb redid the calling of the 5' RACE reads with MiXCR, one entry per CDR3 protein. The table lists 500,000 or so distinct CDR3 sequences, roughly 5.3% of them singletons. Only a few counts were recorded for this clonotype. No antigen is known for it. Sequenced sample: blood, either unsorted or a sorted T cell fraction (not recorded which). J is TRBJ2-3 and V is TRBV18; D is uncertain. The clonotype was recovered from a male donor with ankylosing spondylitis. CDR3 bases: TGTGCCAGCTCACCGGTCTTCAGCACTAGCACAGATACGCAGTATTTT. This gives the protein CASSPVFSTSTDTQYF.